This entry concerns a single TCR beta chain. What it recognizes is unknown. MiXCR, run by TCRdb on the RT-PCR reads, gives a single entry per CDR3 protein. Of about 500,000 distinct CDR3 sequences listed, about 15% are singletons. The data derive from a study of response to subunit inactivated influenza vaccine. Regarding the study as a whole: A suggestion made by the authors is that each seasonal influenza vaccination recruits few new T cells.

Trimming removed 1 base from V and 0 bases from J, with 3 bases in between. The CDR3 totals 13 residues. CDR1 and CDR2 from the germline V gene are SGHDN and FVKESK. The V gene is TRBV14, the J gene TRBJ2-5; D gene unclear. The input for sequencing was CD4+ T cells sorted from PBMCs, taken 23 months after vaccination. This sequence was found in a man in his fifties or sixties who received an inactivated influenza vaccine. CDR3 protein: CASSQGYQETQYF. The CDR3 DNA follows: TGTGCCAGCAGCCAAGGGTACCAAGAGACCCAGTACTTC.